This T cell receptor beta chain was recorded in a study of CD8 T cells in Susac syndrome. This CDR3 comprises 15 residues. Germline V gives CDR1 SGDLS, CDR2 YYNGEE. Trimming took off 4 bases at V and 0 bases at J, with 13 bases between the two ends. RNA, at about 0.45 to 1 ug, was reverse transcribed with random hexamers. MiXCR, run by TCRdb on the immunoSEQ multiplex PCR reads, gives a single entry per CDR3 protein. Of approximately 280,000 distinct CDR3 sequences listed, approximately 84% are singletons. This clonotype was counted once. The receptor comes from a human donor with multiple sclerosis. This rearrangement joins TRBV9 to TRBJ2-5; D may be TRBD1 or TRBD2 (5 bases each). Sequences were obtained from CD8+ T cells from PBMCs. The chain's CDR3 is CASSQLGAYQETQYF. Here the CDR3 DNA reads TGTGCCAGCAGCCAACTAGGGGCGTACCAAGAGACCCAGTACTTC. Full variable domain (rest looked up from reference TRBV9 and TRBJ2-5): DSGVTQTPKHLITATGQRVTLRCSPRSGDLSVYWYQQSLDQGLQFLIQYYNGEERAKGNILERFSAQQFPDLHSELNLSSLELGDSALYFCASSQLGAYQETQYFGPGTRLLVL.